Listed below are T cell receptor beta chains from one sample, sequenced in a study of blood T cell repertoires in COVID-19. Clones were sequenced by immunoSEQ multiplex PCR, and TCRdb holds only the in-frame ones, with some missing. The repertoire holds about 64,000 clones, about 88% seen once, with approximately 3.6% in the top ten. The sequenced sample consisted of peripheral blood. The receptor source for this set is a man aged 70-80 years with acute or convalescent COVID-19. Both conserved end residues are part of each CDR3. Fields, in order: D gene, V gene, CDR3 length, J gene, clone size, CDR3 protein, CDR3 DNA. A D gene is named only where the DNA matches it firmly. Size values are once, few and many counts, or a class for expanded clones, and some rows have none.

d_gene: TRBD1
v_gene: TRBV19
len: 15
j_gene: TRBJ1-1
abundance: -
CDR3aa: CASSIVTGGPGEAFF
CDR3nt: TGTGCCAGTAGTATAGTGACAGGGGGCCCTGGTGAAGCTTTCTTT

d_gene: -
v_gene: TRBV7-2
len: 17
j_gene: TRBJ2-1
abundance: -
CDR3aa: CASSTVAGQYSYNEQFF
CDR3nt: TGTGCCAGCAGCACTGTGGCAGGACAATACTCCTACAATGAGCAGTTCTTC

d_gene: -
v_gene: TRBV7-9
len: 12
j_gene: TRBJ1-2
abundance: -
CDR3aa: CASSLQGSGYTF
CDR3nt: TGTGCCAGCAGCTTACAGGGAAGTGGCTACACCTTC

d_gene: TRBD1
v_gene: TRBV5-5
len: 16
j_gene: TRBJ1-3
abundance: once
CDR3aa: CASSLFGTGKRNTIYF
CDR3nt: TGTGCCAGCAGCTTGTTCGGGACAGGGAAGCGAAACACCATATATTTT

d_gene: -
v_gene: TRBV18
len: 15
j_gene: TRBJ1-5
abundance: -
CDR3aa: CASSLWGGFSQPQHF
CDR3nt: TGTGCCAGCTCACTTTGGGGGGGATTCTCTCAGCCCCAGCATTTT

d_gene: -
v_gene: TRBV2
len: 15
j_gene: TRBJ2-1
abundance: -
CDR3aa: CASSLPGQSFNEQFF
CDR3nt: TGTGCCAGCAGTCTACCCGGACAGTCCTTTAATGAGCAGTTCTTC

d_gene: TRBD1
v_gene: TRBV18
len: 14
j_gene: TRBJ1-3
abundance: -
CDR3aa: CASSPDRAGNTIYF
CDR3nt: TGTGCCAGCTCACCAGACAGGGCTGGAAACACCATATATTTT

d_gene: -
v_gene: TRBV3-1/TRBV3-2
len: 17
j_gene: TRBJ2-5
abundance: -
CDR3aa: CASSQKRGSARQETQYF
CDR3nt: TGTGCCAGCAGCCAAAAACGGGGTAGCGCGCGGCAAGAGACCCAGTACTTC

d_gene: -
v_gene: TRBV5-1
len: 12
j_gene: TRBJ2-1
abundance: once
CDR3aa: CASRGGYNEQFF
CDR3nt: TGCGCCAGCAGAGGGGGTTACAATGAGCAGTTCTTC

d_gene: TRBD1
v_gene: TRBV30
len: 17
j_gene: TRBJ1-5
abundance: -
CDR3aa: CAWSSGQGKKSNQPQHF
CDR3nt: TGTGCCTGGAGTAGTGGACAGGGCAAAAAGAGCAATCAGCCCCAGCATTTT

d_gene: -
v_gene: TRBV6-5
len: 15
j_gene: TRBJ1-1
abundance: -
CDR3aa: CASSFFGQGLTEAFF
CDR3nt: TGTGCCAGCAGTTTTTTCGGCCAGGGTCTCACTGAAGCTTTCTTT

d_gene: TRBD1
v_gene: TRBV6-2/TRBV6-3
len: 13
j_gene: TRBJ1-2
abundance: -
CDR3aa: CASSYKGALGYTF
CDR3nt: TGTGCCAGCAGTTACAAGGGGGCCTTGGGCTACACCTTC

d_gene: TRBD1
v_gene: TRBV5-5
len: 15
j_gene: TRBJ2-7
abundance: -
CDR3aa: CASRSPGQGSYEQYF
CDR3nt: TGTGCCAGCCGTTCCCCGGGACAGGGGTCCTACGAGCAGTACTTC

d_gene: -
v_gene: TRBV5-1
len: 14
j_gene: TRBJ1-1
abundance: -
CDR3aa: CASSLVRGKSEAFF
CDR3nt: TGCGCCAGCAGCTTGGTCCGGGGGAAGTCTGAAGCTTTCTTT

d_gene: -
v_gene: TRBV9
len: 13
j_gene: TRBJ1-2
abundance: -
CDR3aa: CASSVGSGEGYTF
CDR3nt: TGTGCCAGCAGCGTAGGTTCAGGGGAAGGCTACACCTTC

d_gene: TRBD1
v_gene: TRBV2
len: 15
j_gene: TRBJ1-2
abundance: -
CDR3aa: CASSEVQGAKYGYTF
CDR3nt: TGTGCCAGCAGTGAAGTCCAGGGGGCGAAGTATGGCTACACCTTC

d_gene: -
v_gene: TRBV4-3
len: 13
j_gene: TRBJ1-2
abundance: -
CDR3aa: CASSRTGPGGYTF
CDR3nt: TGCGCCAGCAGCCGAACAGGGCCTGGAGGCTACACCTTC

d_gene: -
v_gene: TRBV7-3
len: 15
j_gene: TRBJ1-1
abundance: -
CDR3aa: CASSLNVRGNTEAFF
CDR3nt: TGTGCCAGCAGCTTAAACGTCAGGGGGAACACTGAAGCTTTCTTT

d_gene: -
v_gene: TRBV15
len: 11
j_gene: TRBJ1-2
abundance: -
CDR3aa: CATKAGLGYTF
CDR3nt: TGTGCCACCAAAGCAGGGCTGGGCTACACCTTC

d_gene: -
v_gene: TRBV18
len: 16
j_gene: TRBJ2-7
abundance: few
CDR3aa: CASSPRGQGHTYEQYF
CDR3nt: TGTGCCAGCTCACCACGCGGGCAGGGACATACCTACGAGCAGTACTTC

d_gene: -
v_gene: TRBV3-1/TRBV3-2
len: 15
j_gene: TRBJ1-1
abundance: -
CDR3aa: CASSLRGGMNTEAFF
CDR3nt: TGTGCCAGCAGCCTTAGGGGGGGCATGAACACTGAAGCTTTCTTT

d_gene: -
v_gene: TRBV28
len: 11
j_gene: TRBJ2-5
abundance: -
CDR3aa: CASSLRGTQYF
CDR3nt: TGTGCCAGCAGTTTAAGGGGGACCCAGTACTTC

d_gene: -
v_gene: TRBV29-1
len: 13
j_gene: TRBJ2-7
abundance: -
CDR3aa: CSVSEGVTYEQYF
CDR3nt: TGCAGCGTCTCTGAGGGGGTGACGTACGAGCAGTACTTC

d_gene: TRBD1
v_gene: TRBV7-2
len: 19
j_gene: TRBJ1-6
abundance: -
CDR3aa: CASSLARDRRPSGNSPLHF
CDR3nt: TGTGCCAGCAGCTTAGCAAGGGACAGGCGACCATCGGGTAATTCACCCCTCCACTTT

d_gene: TRBD2
v_gene: TRBV7-2
len: 17
j_gene: TRBJ2-5
abundance: -
CDR3aa: CASSLGLAGGWGETQYF
CDR3nt: TGTGCCAGCAGCTTAGGGCTAGCGGGGGGTTGGGGAGAGACCCAGTACTTC

d_gene: -
v_gene: TRBV10-1
len: 16
j_gene: TRBJ1-6
abundance: -
CDR3aa: CASSSQPSSYNSPLHF
CDR3nt: TGCGCCAGCAGTTCTCAACCGAGCTCCTATAATTCACCCCTCCACTTT